The present T cell receptor (beta chain) was sequenced within a study of CD8 T cells in ankylosing spondylitis. Study-level findings and limits: Blood of patients with ankylosing spondylitis appeared to be characterized by a TCR beta motif of about 8 highly homologous variants.

The V gene's germline CDR1 is DFQATT and CDR2 SNEGSKA (reference sequence). There are 14 residues in the CDR3. V dropped 2 bases and J dropped 2 bases, with 12 bases sitting between them. Points on this clonotype: Its antigen is unknown.

TCRdb redid the calling of the 5' RACE reads with MiXCR, one entry per CDR3 protein. The repertoire includes about 350,000 distinct CDR3 sequences, more than 20% of them detected once, and around 13% sits in the top ten. This clonotype was obtained from a male donor with ankylosing spondylitis or in good health (not recorded which). Sequencing used blood, either unsorted or a sorted T cell fraction (not recorded which). The chain is built from TRBV20-1 and TRBJ1-1; tentatively, D is TRBD1 (5 bases). The CDR3 reads CSARPYQGNTEAFF. The CDR3 DNA sequence: TGCAGTGCTAGACCATATCAGGGAAACACTGAAGCTTTCTTT.